The entry below describes one T cell receptor beta chain. The antigen is not known. Germline assignment: CDR1 MNHNY and CDR2 SVGAGI (reference sequence). Trimming took off 5 bases at V and 8 bases at J, with 15 bases between the two ends. The CDR3 spans 13 residues. PCR used 60 Vbeta primers and 13 Jbeta primers. The authors' processing: Approximately 11 million of some 80 million unique TCR beta chains were shared, per a later count. TCRdb's table, derived via immunoSEQ multiplex PCR, lists solely in-frame clones and lacks some. V and J calls and clone size follow that table, whereas D and trimming were derived from the DNA. The sample consists of 200,000 or so clones, around 80% of them appearing once. This entry belongs to a study of cytomegalovirus exposure and HLA in healthy donors. About the research overall: Researchers previously reported finding 90 million to 120 million unique TCR beta sequences from some 180 million T cells.

Regarding the study as a whole: In presence/absence analyses, roughly uniform sequencing depth across donors was assumed.

This TCR was sampled from a man in his forties in good health and CMV-seropositive. The chain uses TRBV6-6 and TRBJ1-2, with a possible D match to TRBD1 (5 bases). Sequencing input: PBMCs. CDR3: CASSGGDLGGYTF. The CDR3 region has the DNA TGTGCCAGCAGTGGGGGGGATCTAGGGGGCTACACCTTC.